This T cell receptor beta chain was sequenced in a study of cytomegalovirus exposure and HLA in healthy donors. Study-level findings and limits: A classifier reportedly called cytomegalovirus status with high sensitivity and specificity. Researchers catalogued over 150 TCR beta chains as cytomegalovirus-associated. The later analysis indicated that the majority of CMV-associated TCR beta chains appeared HLA-restricted.

PCR used 60 Vbeta primers and 13 Jbeta primers. The table came from immunoSEQ multiplex PCR; TCRdb's copy has only in-frame clones and leaves some out. The sample carries about 190,000 clones, around 81% recorded once. To note about this clone: Its antigen remains unknown.

Germline lookup yields CDR1 MDHEN and CDR2 SYDVKM. Trimming at V came to 2 bases and at J to 1 base, leaving 6 bases not matched to a gene. This CDR3 comprises 16 residues. The TCR sequence derives from a woman younger than 35 in good health and CMV-seropositive. The specimen sequenced was PBMCs. The chain carries TRBV28 and TRBJ2-5, with 8 bases lining up with TRBD2. CDR3 sequence: CASSLLGGAFQETQYF. CDR3 nucleotide sequence: TGTGCCAGCAGTTTACTCGGGGGGGCATTCCAAGAGACCCAGTACTTC. The variable domain in full, with the rest retrieved from reference TRBV28 and TRBJ2-5, is DVKVTQSSRYLVKRTGEKVFLECVQDMDHENMFWYRQDPGLGLRLIYFSYDVKMKEKGDIPEGYSVSREKKERFSLILESASTNQTSMYLCASSLLGGAFQETQYFGPGTRLLVL.